Listed here are 25 T cell receptor beta chains from one sample, sequenced in a study of cytomegalovirus exposure and HLA in healthy donors. Vbeta (60) and Jbeta (13) primers were used in the PCR. Produced via immunoSEQ multiplex PCR; TCRdb's table is partial and in-frame only. The sample has about 110,000 clones; about 15% are singletons. The material sequenced was PBMCs. The origin of the receptors is a female donor in good health and CMV-seronegative.

This clone was observed a few times. The chain carries TRBV25-1 and TRBJ2-1; 10 nucleotides agree with TRBD2. This CDR3 contains 16 residues. Germline-derived CDR1 and CDR2 are MGHDK and SYGVNS. Unmatched junction bases numbered 9, after V lost 3 bases and J lost 7 bases. CDR3 coding DNA: TGTGCCAGCAGTGATCCTGCTAGCGGGAGCGGGAATGAGCAGTTCTTC. Its translation: CASSDPASGSGNEQFF.

The chain couples TRBV30 to TRBJ1-1; a possible D gene is TRBD1 (5 bases). Trimming stripped 3 bases from V and 1 base from J, with 6 bases between. This CDR3 comprises 12 residues. CDR1 and CDR2 from the germline V gene are GTSNPN and SVGIG (reference sequence). Written as DNA, the CDR3 is TGTGCCTGGAGCGACAGGAACACTGAAGCTTTCTTT. Protein product: CAWSDRNTEAFF. Drawing the rest from reference TRBV30 and TRBJ1-1, the complete variable domain is SQTIHQWPATLVQPVGSPLSLECTVEGTSNPNLYWYRQAAGRGLQLLFYSVGIGQISSEVPQNLSASRPQDRQFILSSKKLLLSDSGFYLCAWSDRNTEAFFGQGTRLTVV.

This clone has a handful of counts. The rearrangement links TRBV19 to TRBJ1-5; possible D gene TRBD1, 6 bases. The CDR3 totals 15 residues. Germline V gene sequence: CDR1 LNHDA, CDR2 SQIVND (reference sequence). The V gene lost 5 bases and the J gene lost 7 bases, with 18 bases spanning the gap. The CDR3 DNA reads TGTGCCAGTAGTTTACCGATAAGCAGGGGACAGCCCCAGCATTTT. Translated: CASSLPISRGQPQHF. Using reference TRBV19 and TRBJ1-5 for the parts outside the CDR3, the full variable domain is DGGITQSPKYLFRKEGQNVTLSCEQNLNHDAMYWYRQDPGQGLRLIYYSQIVNDFQKGDIAEGYSVSREKKESFPLTVTSAQKNPTAFYLCASSLPISRGQPQHFGDGTRLSIL.

This clone was counted only a few times. The chain joins TRBV9 to TRBJ2-7; TRBD1 might be the D (7 bases). In germline, CDR1 is SGDLS, CDR2 YYNGEE. V lost 2 bases and J lost 0, with 15 bases in between. This CDR3 has 16 amino acids. The CDR3: CASSVGGQLSSYEQYF. The DNA for the CDR3 is TGTGCCAGCAGCGTGGGGGGACAGCTGAGCTCCTACGAGCAGTACTTC.

The chain employs TRBV5-6 and TRBJ2-7; D remains ambiguous. V was shortened by 4 bases and J by 3 bases, with 5 bases between the two germline ends. The CDR3 spans 11 residues. The V gene's germline CDR1 is SGHDT and CDR2 YYEEEE. CDR3 sequence reads: CASSRDYEQYF. CDR3 sequence (DNA): TGTGCCAGCAGCCGAGACTACGAGCAGTACTTC.

This clone has a handful of counts. The V gene is TRBV27, the J gene TRBJ2-7, with a tentative D call TRBD2 (5 bases). Germline CDR1 and CDR2: MNHEY and SMNVEV (reference sequence). There are 15 residues in the CDR3. Trimming left V 5 bases short and J 3 bases short, with 17 bases between. The DNA for the CDR3 is TGTGCCAGCAGTGACCTCGGGAAGGCGCACTACGAGCAGTACTTC. It translates to CASSDLGKAHYEQYF.

The chain recombines TRBV18 with TRBJ2-7, with TRBD1 matching over 7 bases. Trimming at V came to 2 bases and at J to 0 bases, leaving 1 base not matched to a gene. This CDR3 spans 14 amino acids. Germline V gene lookup returns CDR1 KGHSH and CDR2 LQKENI. The chain's CDR3 is CASSPGDSSYEQYF. The CDR3 DNA is TGTGCCAGCTCACCAGGGGACAGCTCCTACGAGCAGTACTTC.

The rearrangement uses TRBV18 and TRBJ1-5; TRBD1 matches 7 bases. Trimming at V came to 4 bases and at J to 2 bases, leaving 5 bases not matched to a gene. Per germline, CDR1 KGHSH and CDR2 LQKENI. The CDR3 sequence is 15 residues long. For the CDR3, the DNA is TGTGCCAGCTCACGCCTCCAGGGGGGCAATCAGCCCCAGCATTTT. This translates into CASSRLQGGNQPQHF.

A few counts support this clone. This rearrangement joins TRBV9 to TRBJ2-7, with a tentative D call TRBD1 (5 bases). Germline CDR1 SGDLS, CDR2 YYNGEE. V lost 3 bases to trimming and J lost 2 bases, with 9 bases between them. This CDR3 region has 13 residues. The CDR3 protein is CASSAGPTYEQYF. Written as DNA, the CDR3 is TGTGCCAGCAGCGCAGGGCCTACCTACGAGCAGTACTTC.

This clone showed up just a few times. The CDR3, as DNA: TGTGCCAGCAGCCGAAATACAGGGGTCACAGATACGCAGTATTTT. Amino acids: CASSRNTGVTDTQYF. The rearrangement links TRBV7-2 to TRBJ2-3, with 7 bases matching TRBD1. The V and J ends lost 5 bases and 2 bases, in that order; junction bases with no gene match: 7. The CDR3 loop spans 15 amino acids. CDR1 is SGHTA, CDR2 FQGNSA, per germline.

This clone was detected only a few times. The chain combines TRBV7-2 with TRBJ2-6; 7 bases match TRBD1. The junction had 5 bases not matched to a gene; V was cut back by 5 bases and J by 4 bases. Germline V lookup: CDR1 SGHTA, CDR2 FQGNSA. This CDR3 contains 15 residues. The CDR3 DNA follows: TGTGCCAGCAGCCACACAGGGGTCGGGGCCAACGTCCTGACTTTC. Its translation: CASSHTGVGANVLTF.

The chain combines TRBV19 with TRBJ1-4, with D possibly being TRBD1 (5 bases). V lost 6 bases and J 6 bases, leaving 14 bases between the germline ends. The V gene's germline CDR1 is LNHDA and CDR2 SQIVND (reference sequence). There are 14 residues in the CDR3. In DNA form, the CDR3 reads TGTGCCAGTAGCCCTACAGGCAGAGATGAAAAACTGTTTTTT. This codes for CASSPTGRDEKLFF.

The chain carries TRBV9 and TRBJ2-1; TRBD2 is a possible D gene (5 bases). Germline CDR1 and CDR2: SGDLS and YYNGEE. The CDR3 covers 13 residues. V shed 2 bases and J shed 6 bases, with 9 bases lying between them. For the CDR3, the DNA is TGTGCCAGCAGCGTTGGGCTAGCCAATGAGCAGTTCTTC. It specifies CASSVGLANEQFF.

This clone was recorded a few times. CDR3 loop: CASSPNPGGEETQYF. The CDR3, as DNA: TGTGCCAGCTCCCCAAACCCGGGAGGTGAGGAGACCCAGTACTTC. V usage is TRBV18 and J usage is TRBJ2-5, with TRBD2 matching 7 bases. J was trimmed by 5 bases and V by 6 bases; bases with no gene match: 12. Germline V gene data show CDR1 as KGHSH and CDR2 as LQKENI. The CDR3 is 15 residues long.

The V and J genes are TRBV5-1 and TRBJ2-1; 9 positions match TRBD2. CDR1 SGHRS and CDR2 YFSETQ come from the germline V gene. V lost 0 bases, J lost 9 bases, and 7 bases stayed unmatched. The CDR3 length is 15 residues. CDR3 nucleotide sequence: TGCGCCAGCAGCTTGGTGTTAGCGGGGGAAGGTGAGCAGTTCTTC. It yields the protein CASSLVLAGEGEQFF.

The V gene is TRBV28, the J gene TRBJ2-3; TRBD2 agrees at 9 bases. V lost 8 bases to trimming and J lost 2 bases; unmatched junction nucleotides: 5. From germline, CDR1 is MDHEN and CDR2 SYDVKM. The CDR3 covers 14 residues. CDR3 sequence (DNA): TGTGCCAGCGGGTCTAGCGGGACCACAGATACGCAGTATTTT. It specifies CASGSSGTTDTQYF.

The chain uses TRBV6-6 and TRBJ1-2; the match to TRBD1 covers 9 bases. Germline V gives CDR1 MNHNY, CDR2 SVGAGI (reference sequence). Trimming at V came to 2 bases and at J to 7 bases, leaving 8 bases not matched to a gene. The CDR3 is 15 residues long. CDR3 residues: CASSYPGQGISGYTF. Written as DNA, the CDR3 is TGTGCCAGCAGTTACCCGGGACAGGGAATTTCTGGCTACACCTTC.

The V call is TRBV30, the J call TRBJ1-2; tentatively, D is TRBD1 (6 bases). The length of the CDR3 is 15 residues. The germline V gene has CDR1 GTSNPN and CDR2 SVGIG (reference sequence). Trimming removed 2 bases at V and 8 bases at J, with 21 bases between. CDR3 in DNA: TGTGCCTGGAGTAGCCTACAGGGCTCGGTCGGAGGCTACACCTTC. Its protein product is CAWSSLQGSVGGYTF.

The chain combines TRBV7-9 with TRBJ2-1, with TRBD1 identical over 9 bases. The germline CDR1 and CDR2 sequences are SEHNR and FQNEAQ (reference sequence). The CDR3 is made up of 15 amino acids. J lost 3 bases, V lost 2 bases, and 2 bases had no gene match. CDR3 sequence: CASSLTGGGYNEQFF. The CDR3 region has the DNA TGTGCCAGCAGCTTAACAGGGGGCGGCTACAATGAGCAGTTCTTC. The whole variable domain, filled in from reference TRBV7-9 and TRBJ2-1, reads DTGVSQNPRHKITKRGQNVTFRCDPISEHNRLYWYRQTLGQGPEFLTYFQNEAQLEKSRLLSDRFSAERPKGSFSTLEIQRTEQGDSAMYLCASSLTGGGYNEQFFGPGTRLTVL.

This clone was observed a single time. This chain uses TRBV13 with TRBJ2-1, with 7 bases that match TRBD1. J was trimmed by 10 bases and V by 5 bases; bases with no gene match: 14. Per the germline V gene, CDR1 is PRHDT and CDR2 is FYEKMQ (reference sequence). The CDR3 sequence is 15 residues long. The chain's CDR3 is CASSPEGKGAGEQFF. The CDR3 nucleotides are TGTGCCAGCAGCCCAGAAGGGAAGGGGGCGGGCGAGCAGTTCTTC. The entire variable domain, with the rest obtained from reference TRBV13 and TRBJ2-1, is as follows: AAGVIQSPRHLIKEKRETATLKCYPIPRHDTVYWYQQGPGQDPQFLISFYEKMQSDKGSIPDRFSAQQFSDYHSELNMSSLELGDSALYFCASSPEGKGAGEQFFGPGTRLTVL.

The sample holds a few counts of this clone. The chain couples TRBV9 to TRBJ2-1, with 10 positions matching TRBD1. Germline V gene sequence: CDR1 SGDLS, CDR2 YYNGEE. With 3 bases clipped from V and 4 bases from J, the junction kept 16 bases outside the gene matches. The CDR3 length is 19 residues. CDR3: CASSGGGQGRPDLYNEQFF. CDR3 bases: TGTGCCAGCAGCGGTGGGGGACAGGGGCGCCCCGACCTTTACAATGAGCAGTTCTTC.

This chain connects TRBV30 to TRBJ1-1; D is unclear. The CDR3 contains 11 residues. Trimming removed 2 bases at V and 8 bases at J, with 9 bases between. The germline CDR1 and CDR2 sequences are GTSNPN and SVGIG (reference sequence). CDR3 sequence (DNA): TGTGCCTGGAGTCGGCGGGAGGAAGCTTTCTTT. Protein: CAWSRREEAFF.

The rearrangement links TRBV7-6 to TRBJ2-1, with TRBD2 identical over 10 bases. The V segment lost 0 bases and the J segment 5 bases; nucleotides outside the gene matches: 16. Germline V lookup: CDR1 SGHVS, CDR2 FNYEAQ. The CDR3 has 20 residues. The CDR3: CASSLAMAAGGLKLHNEQFF. CDR3 sequence (DNA): TGTGCCAGCAGCTTAGCGATGGCAGCGGGAGGGCTGAAGCTCCACAATGAGCAGTTCTTC.

This clone was counted only a few times. The CDR3 protein is CASSLVLSGSYEQYF. DNA for the CDR3: TGTGCCAGCAGCTTGGTCCTTAGCGGCTCCTACGAGCAGTACTTC. The chain recombines TRBV5-4 with TRBJ2-7, with D maybe TRBD2 (6 bases). The CDR3 runs to 15 residues. V lost 0 bases and J lost 0, with 10 bases in between. Germline V gene lookup returns CDR1 SGHNT and CDR2 YYREEE (reference sequence).

This clone was seen only a few times. The chain has TRBV7-2 and TRBJ2-2; 8 bases match TRBD2. The CDR3 has 15 residues. Germline V gene data show CDR1 as SGHTA and CDR2 as FQGNSA. The junction had 4 bases not matched to a gene; V was cut back by 2 bases and J by 5 bases. CDR3: CASSLFGRDTGELFF. The CDR3 DNA sequence: TGTGCCAGCAGCTTATTCGGGAGGGATACCGGGGAGCTGTTTTTT.